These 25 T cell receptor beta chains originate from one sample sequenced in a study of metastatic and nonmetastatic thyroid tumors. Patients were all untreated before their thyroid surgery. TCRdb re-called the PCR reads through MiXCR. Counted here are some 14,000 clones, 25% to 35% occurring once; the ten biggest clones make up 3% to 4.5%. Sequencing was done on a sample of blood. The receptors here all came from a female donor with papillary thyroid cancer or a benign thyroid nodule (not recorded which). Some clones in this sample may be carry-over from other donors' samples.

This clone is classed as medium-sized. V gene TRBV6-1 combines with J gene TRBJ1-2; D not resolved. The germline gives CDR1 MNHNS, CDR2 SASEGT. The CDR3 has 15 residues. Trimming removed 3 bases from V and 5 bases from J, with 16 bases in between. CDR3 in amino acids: CASSDRAGLTYGYTF. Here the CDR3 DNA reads TGTGCCAGCAGTGACCGCGCCGGGCTGACTTATGGCTACACCTTC.

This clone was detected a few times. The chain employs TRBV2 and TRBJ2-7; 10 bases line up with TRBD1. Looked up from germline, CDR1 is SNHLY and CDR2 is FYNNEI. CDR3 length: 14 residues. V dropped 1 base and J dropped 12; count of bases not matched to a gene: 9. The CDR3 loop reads CASSEEGQGESRYF. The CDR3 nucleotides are TGTGCCAGCAGTGAAGAAGGACAGGGGGAAAGCCGGTACTTC.

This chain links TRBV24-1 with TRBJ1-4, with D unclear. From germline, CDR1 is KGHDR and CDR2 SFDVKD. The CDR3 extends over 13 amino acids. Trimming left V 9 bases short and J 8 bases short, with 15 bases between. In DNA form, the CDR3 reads TGTGCCACCCAGCGTCAGTGTGGAGAAAAACTGTTTTTT. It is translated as CATQRQCGEKLFF.

The CDR3 sequence: CSAVSGDTGELFF. The CDR3 DNA sequence: TGCAGTGCCGTTAGCGGGGACACCGGGGAGCTGTTTTTT. The rearrangement uses TRBV20-1 and TRBJ2-2; 8 positions match TRBD2. V lost 6 bases, J lost 3 bases, and 3 bases stayed unmatched. Germline V gives CDR1 DFQATT, CDR2 SNEGSKA (reference sequence). This CDR3 is 13 amino acids long.

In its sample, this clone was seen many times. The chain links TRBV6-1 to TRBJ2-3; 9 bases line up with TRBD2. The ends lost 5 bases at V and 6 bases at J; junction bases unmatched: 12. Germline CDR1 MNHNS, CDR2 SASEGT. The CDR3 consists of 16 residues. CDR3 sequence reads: CASSLAGAARVDTQYF. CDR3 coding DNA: TGTGCCAGCAGTTTAGCGGGAGCGGCGAGGGTCGATACGCAGTATTTT.

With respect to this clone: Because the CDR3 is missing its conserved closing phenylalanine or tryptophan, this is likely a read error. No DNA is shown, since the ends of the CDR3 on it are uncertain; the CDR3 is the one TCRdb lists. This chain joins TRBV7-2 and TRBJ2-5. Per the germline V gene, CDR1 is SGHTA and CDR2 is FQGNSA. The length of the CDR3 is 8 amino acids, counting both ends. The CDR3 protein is CASSLSPS.

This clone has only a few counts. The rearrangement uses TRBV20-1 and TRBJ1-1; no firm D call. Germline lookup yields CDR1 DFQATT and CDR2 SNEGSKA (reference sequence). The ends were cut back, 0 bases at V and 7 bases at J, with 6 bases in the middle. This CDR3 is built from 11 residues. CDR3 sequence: CSARDVGEAFF. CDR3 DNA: TGCAGTGCTAGAGATGTGGGTGAAGCTTTCTTT.

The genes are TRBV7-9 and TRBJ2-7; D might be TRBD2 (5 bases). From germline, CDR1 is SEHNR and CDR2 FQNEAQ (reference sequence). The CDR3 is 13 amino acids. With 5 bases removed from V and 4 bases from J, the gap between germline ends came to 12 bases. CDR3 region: CASSTRDGYEQYF. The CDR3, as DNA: TGTGCCAGCAGCACCCGGGATGGGTACGAGCAGTACTTC.

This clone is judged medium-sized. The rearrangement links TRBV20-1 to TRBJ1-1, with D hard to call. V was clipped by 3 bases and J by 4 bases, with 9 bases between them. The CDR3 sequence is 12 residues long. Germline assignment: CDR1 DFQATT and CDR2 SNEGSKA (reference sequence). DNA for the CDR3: TGCAGTGCTAGTTCCGACTCCACTGAAGCTTTCTTT. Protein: CSASSDSTEAFF.

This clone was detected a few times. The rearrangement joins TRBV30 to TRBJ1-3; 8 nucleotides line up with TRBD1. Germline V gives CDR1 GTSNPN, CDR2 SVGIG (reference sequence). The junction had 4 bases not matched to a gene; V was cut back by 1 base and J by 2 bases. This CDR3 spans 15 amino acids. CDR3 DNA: TGTGCCTGGAGTGAGCAACAGGGGGCTGGAAACACCATATATTTT. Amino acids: CAWSEQQGAGNTIYF.

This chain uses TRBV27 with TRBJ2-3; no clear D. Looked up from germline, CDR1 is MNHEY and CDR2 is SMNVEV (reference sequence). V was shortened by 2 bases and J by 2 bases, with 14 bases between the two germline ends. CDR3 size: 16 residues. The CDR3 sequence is CASSLLPSRVTDTQYF. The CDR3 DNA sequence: TGTGCCAGCAGTTTACTTCCATCAAGGGTCACAGATACGCAGTATTTT.

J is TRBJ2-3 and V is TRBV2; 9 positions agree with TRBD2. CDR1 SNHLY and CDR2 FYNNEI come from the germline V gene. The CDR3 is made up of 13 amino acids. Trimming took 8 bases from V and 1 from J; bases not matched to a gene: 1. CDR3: CASGTSCTDTQYF. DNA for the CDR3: TGTGCCAGCGGGACTAGCTGCACAGATACGCAGTATTTT.

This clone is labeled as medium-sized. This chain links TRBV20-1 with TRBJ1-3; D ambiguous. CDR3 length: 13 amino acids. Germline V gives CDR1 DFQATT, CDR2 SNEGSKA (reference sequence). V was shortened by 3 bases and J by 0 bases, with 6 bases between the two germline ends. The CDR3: CSASRTSGNTIYF. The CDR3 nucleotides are TGCAGTGCTAGCCGGACCTCTGGAAACACCATATATTTT.

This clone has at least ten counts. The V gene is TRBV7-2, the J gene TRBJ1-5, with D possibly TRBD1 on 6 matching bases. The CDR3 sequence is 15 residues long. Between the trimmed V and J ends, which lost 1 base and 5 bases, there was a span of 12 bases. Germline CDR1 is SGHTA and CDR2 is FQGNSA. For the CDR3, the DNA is TGTGCCAGCAGCTTAGAGTCGACAGGAGATCAGCCCCAGCATTTT. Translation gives CASSLESTGDQPQHF. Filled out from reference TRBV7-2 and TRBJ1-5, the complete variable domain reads GAGVSQSPSNKVTEKGKDVELRCDPISGHTALYWYRQSLGQGLEFLIYFQGNSAPDKSGLPSDRFSAERTGGSVSTLTIQRTQQEDSAVYLCASSLESTGDQPQHFGDGTRLSIL.

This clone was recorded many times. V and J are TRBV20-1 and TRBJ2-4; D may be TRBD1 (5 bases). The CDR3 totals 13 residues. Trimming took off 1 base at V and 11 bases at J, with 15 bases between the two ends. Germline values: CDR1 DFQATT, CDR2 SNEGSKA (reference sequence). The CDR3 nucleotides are TGCAGTGCTAGAGTCCAGGGTGCCACCCTTCAGTACTTC. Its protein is CSARVQGATLQYF.

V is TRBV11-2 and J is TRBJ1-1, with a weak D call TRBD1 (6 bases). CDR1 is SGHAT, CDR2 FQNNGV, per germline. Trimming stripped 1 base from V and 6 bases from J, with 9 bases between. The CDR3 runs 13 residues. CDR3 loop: CASSLGGGPEAFF. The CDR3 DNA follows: TGTGCCAGCAGCTTAGGAGGGGGGCCTGAAGCTTTCTTT.

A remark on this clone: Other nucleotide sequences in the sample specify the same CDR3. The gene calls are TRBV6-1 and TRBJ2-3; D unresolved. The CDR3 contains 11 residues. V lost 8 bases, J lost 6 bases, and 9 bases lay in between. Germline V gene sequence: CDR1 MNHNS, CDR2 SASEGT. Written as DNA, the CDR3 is TGTGCCAGCGCCCTCGGGGATACGCAGTATTTT. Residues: CASALGDTQYF.

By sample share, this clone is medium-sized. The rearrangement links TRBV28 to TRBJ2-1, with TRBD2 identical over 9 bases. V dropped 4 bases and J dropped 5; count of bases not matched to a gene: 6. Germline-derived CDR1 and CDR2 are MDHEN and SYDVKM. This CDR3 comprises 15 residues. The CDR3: CASSSPSGTHNEQFF. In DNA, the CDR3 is TGTGCCAGCAGTTCGCCTAGCGGGACTCACAATGAGCAGTTCTTC.

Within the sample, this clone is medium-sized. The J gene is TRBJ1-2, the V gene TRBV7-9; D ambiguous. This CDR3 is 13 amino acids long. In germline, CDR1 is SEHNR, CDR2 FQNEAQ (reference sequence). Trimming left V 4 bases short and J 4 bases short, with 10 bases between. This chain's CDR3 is CASSSSGVYGYTF. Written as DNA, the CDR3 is TGTGCCAGCAGCTCCTCCGGGGTCTATGGCTACACCTTC.

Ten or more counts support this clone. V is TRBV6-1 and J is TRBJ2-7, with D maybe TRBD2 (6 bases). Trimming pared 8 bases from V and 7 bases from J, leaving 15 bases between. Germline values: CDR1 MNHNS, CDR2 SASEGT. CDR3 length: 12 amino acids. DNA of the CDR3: TGTGCCAGCTACGACTTGGCGGGGGAGCAGTACTTC. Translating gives CASYDLAGEQYF.

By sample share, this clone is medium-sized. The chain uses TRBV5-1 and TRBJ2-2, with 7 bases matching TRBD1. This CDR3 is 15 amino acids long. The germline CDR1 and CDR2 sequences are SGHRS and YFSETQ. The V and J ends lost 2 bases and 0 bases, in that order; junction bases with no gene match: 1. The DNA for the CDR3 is TGCGCCAGCAGCTTAGGGACAGCGAACACCGGGGAGCTGTTTTTT. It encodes CASSLGTANTGELFF.

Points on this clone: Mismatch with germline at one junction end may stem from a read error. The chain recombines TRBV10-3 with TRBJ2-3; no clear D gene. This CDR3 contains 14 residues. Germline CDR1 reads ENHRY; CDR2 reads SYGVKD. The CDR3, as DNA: TGTGCCACCCTCCATGGGCAGGCGGCGGATCCGCAGTCTTTT. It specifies CATLHGQAADPQSF.

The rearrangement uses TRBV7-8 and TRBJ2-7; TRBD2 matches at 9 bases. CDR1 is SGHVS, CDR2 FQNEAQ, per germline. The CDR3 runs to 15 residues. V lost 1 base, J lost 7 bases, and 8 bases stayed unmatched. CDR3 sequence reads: CASSLGGLAGREQYF. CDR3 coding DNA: TGTGCCAGCAGCTTAGGGGGACTAGCCGGTAGGGAGCAGTACTTC.

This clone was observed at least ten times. CDR3 in amino acids: CASSSPSRSHETQYF. The CDR3 bases are TGTGCCAGCTCATCCCCATCGAGGAGTCACGAGACCCAGTACTTC. This rearrangement joins TRBV18 to TRBJ2-5; D ambiguous. Germline V gene sequence: CDR1 KGHSH, CDR2 LQKENI. The CDR3 spans 15 residues. V lost 5 bases and J 5 bases, leaving 18 bases between the germline ends.

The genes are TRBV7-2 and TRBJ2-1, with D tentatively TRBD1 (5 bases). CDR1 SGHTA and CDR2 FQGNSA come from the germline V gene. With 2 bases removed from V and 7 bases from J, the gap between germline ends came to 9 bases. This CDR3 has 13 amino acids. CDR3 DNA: TGTGCCAGCAGCTTATTCAGGGTTAATGAGCAGTTCTTC. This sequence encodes CASSLFRVNEQFF.